This T cell receptor beta chain came from a study of CD8 T cells in ankylosing spondylitis. This clonotype was recorded at least ten times. Its antigen is as yet unknown. Study observations and caveats: A TCR beta motif of eight highly homologous variants appeared characteristic of ankylosing spondylitis blood. Existing reports had already noted some motif variants in reactive arthritis synovial fluid and blood. Matched ankylosing spondylitis synovial fluid reportedly showed significant enrichment of disease-linked clones.

As the method for making TCR beta libraries, quantitative 5'-RACE with molecular barcodes was used. TCRdb called the 5' RACE reads again in MiXCR, with one record for every CDR3 protein. The data show about 300,000 distinct CDR3 sequences, approximately 10% seen once. Sequencing was carried out using blood, either unsorted or a sorted T cell fraction (not recorded which). The sequence was obtained from a female donor with ankylosing spondylitis or in good health (not recorded which).

CDR3 sequence reads: CASSLTRQGNTEAFF. CDR3 nucleotide sequence: TGTGCCAGCAGCCTTACGCGACAGGGGAACACTGAAGCTTTCTTT. V is TRBV5-6 and J is TRBJ1-1; 7 positions agree with TRBD1. CDR1 and CDR2 from the germline V gene are SGHDT and YYEEEE. The junction had 7 bases not matched to a gene; V was cut back by 4 bases and J by 1 base. The CDR3 spans 15 residues.